The rows below give T cell receptor beta chains drawn from one sample of a study of cytomegalovirus exposure and HLA in healthy donors. Assay: immunoSEQ multiplex PCR; the TCRdb copy retains only in-frame clones and omits some. The data contain under 250,000 clones, 75% to 85% of them singletons. The sequencing sample was made of PBMCs. The receptors shown here come from a woman in her 40s in good health and CMV-seronegative. Each CDR3 is given with its conserved first and last residue. D genes are given only for firm matches. Rows may omit the clone size; those that give it use once, few, many or a size class.

CATSEGYEQYF	TGTGCCACCAGCGAGGGTTACGAGCAGTACTTC	-	TRBV15	-	TRBJ2-7
CASSLWARTEETQYF	TGTGCCAGCAGCTTATGGGCCCGGACAGAAGAGACCCAGTACTTC	-	TRBV11-2	few	TRBJ2-5
CASSFSGTSMRETQYF	TGCGCCAGCAGCTTTTCCGGGACTAGCATGCGAGAGACCCAGTACTTC	TRBD2	TRBV5-1	-	TRBJ2-5
CASSFPGYEQYF	TGTGCCAGCAGTTTTCCGGGCTACGAGCAGTACTTC	-	TRBV27	-	TRBJ2-7
CASSTWTGANQPQHF	TGTGCCAGCAGTACCTGGACAGGGGCGAATCAGCCCCAGCATTTT	TRBD1	TRBV27	-	TRBJ1-5
CASSVRQGVSYEQYF	TGTGCCAGCAGCGTAAGACAGGGGGTCTCCTACGAGCAGTACTTC	TRBD1	TRBV9	-	TRBJ2-7
CASSPPNSGRSYNEQFF	TGTGCCAGCAGCCCACCCAATAGCGGGAGGTCATACAATGAGCAGTTCTTC	TRBD2	TRBV7-3	-	TRBJ2-1
CASSQTSGSYNEQFF	TGTGCCAGCAGTCAGACTAGCGGCTCCTACAATGAGCAGTTCTTC	TRBD2	TRBV7-8	-	TRBJ2-1
CASTPGSDQPQHF	TGTGCCAGCACCCCGGGGTCCGATCAGCCCCAGCATTTT	-	TRBV18	-	TRBJ1-5
CASSFPGPVNTEAFF	TGTGCCAGCAGCTTCCCTGGTCCAGTGAACACTGAAGCTTTCTTT	-	TRBV7-9	-	TRBJ1-1
CASSVGPKNTEAFF	TGTGCCAGCAGCGTAGGGCCGAAGAACACCGAAGCTTTCTTT	-	TRBV9	-	TRBJ1-1
CASSLSPGANYGYTF	TGTGCCAGCAGTTTATCGCCGGGAGCTAACTATGGCTACACCTTC	-	TRBV28	-	TRBJ1-2
CASSYGTSNRETQYF	TGTGCCAGCAGTTACGGGACTAGCAATCGGGAGACCCAGTACTTC	TRBD2	TRBV2	-	TRBJ2-5
CASSFQAYSYEQYF	TGTGCCAGCAGCTTTCAAGCATACTCCTACGAGCAGTACTTC	-	TRBV5-4	-	TRBJ2-7
CASRRTGVNYEQYF	TGTGCCAGCAGGCGGACAGGGGTCAACTACGAGCAGTACTTC	TRBD1	TRBV6-1	-	TRBJ2-7
CASSPEARLAGTYEQYF	TGTGCCAGCAGCCCGGAAGCCAGACTAGCGGGGACCTACGAGCAGTACTTC	TRBD2	TRBV14	-	TRBJ2-7
CASSGTNNAGELFF	TGCGCCAGCAGTGGGACTAATAACGCCGGGGAGCTGTTTTTT	TRBD2	TRBV5-1	-	TRBJ2-2
CASSIQAGETQYF	TGTGCCAGCAGCATCCAAGCGGGGGAGACCCAGTACTTC	TRBD2	TRBV7-9	-	TRBJ2-5
CASTSGRAIGLSYNEQFF	TGTGCCAGTACGAGCGGGAGGGCCATAGGGCTGTCCTACAATGAGCAGTTCTTC	TRBD2	TRBV19	-	TRBJ2-1
CASSFGRGYYGYTF	TGTGCCAGCAGTTTTGGGAGGGGATACTATGGCTACACCTTC	-	TRBV28	-	TRBJ1-2
CASSFPGSSYEQYF	TGTGCCAGCAGTTTTCCGGGGAGCTCCTACGAGCAGTACTTC	-	TRBV28	-	TRBJ2-7
CASRTGLANEQFF	TGTGCCAGTAGGACGGGACTAGCGAATGAGCAGTTCTTC	TRBD2	TRBV19	-	TRBJ2-1
CASSSPGGYEQYF	TGTGCCAGCAGCTCACCTGGAGGTTACGAGCAGTACTTC	-	TRBV7-9	-	TRBJ2-7
CASSHQGAISADTQYF	TGTGCCAGCTCACATCAGGGGGCAATAAGCGCAGATACGCAGTATTTT	TRBD1	TRBV18	-	TRBJ2-3
CASSQEPGMNTEAFF	TGCGCCAGCAGCCAAGAGCCAGGGATGAACACTGAAGCTTTCTTT	-	TRBV4-1	-	TRBJ1-1
CAWSTGVSGTDTQYF	TGTGCCTGGAGTACAGGGGTATCAGGCACAGATACGCAGTATTTT	TRBD1	TRBV30	-	TRBJ2-3
CATSEGGNIQYF	TGTGCCACTTCGGAGGGAGGAAACATTCAGTACTTC	-	TRBV2	-	TRBJ2-4
CASSPPGTEETQYF	TGTGCCAGCAGTCCACCCGGGACAGAAGAGACCCAGTACTTC	TRBD1	TRBV28	-	TRBJ2-5
CASSLRSEAFF	TGTGCCAGCAGCTTACGGAGTGAAGCTTTCTTT	-	TRBV7-2	-	TRBJ1-1
CSVDTRQGIVGEQFF	TGCAGCGTTGACACAAGACAGGGAATCGTGGGTGAGCAGTTCTTC	TRBD1	TRBV29-1	few	TRBJ2-1
CASSSTSGATDTQYF	TGTGCCAGCAGTTCGACTAGCGGGGCTACAGATACGCAGTATTTT	TRBD2	TRBV27	-	TRBJ2-3
CASSPLGGTHSGNTIYF	TGCGCCAGCAGCCCACTCGGGGGGACCCACTCTGGAAACACCATATATTTT	-	TRBV5-1	-	TRBJ1-3
CASSLDGEGSLENIQYF	TGTGCCAGCAGCTTAGATGGGGAGGGGAGCTTGGAGAACATTCAGTACTTC	TRBD2	TRBV11-2	-	TRBJ2-4
CASARGGFSGNTIYF	TGTGCCAGCGCAAGAGGGGGCTTCTCTGGAAACACCATATATTTT	TRBD1	TRBV9	once	TRBJ1-3
CAWSVPLNEKLFF	TGTGCCTGGAGTGTACCCCTAAATGAAAAACTGTTTTTT	-	TRBV30	once	TRBJ1-4
CASSSRERGEKLFF	TGTGCCAGCAGCTCCCGCGAACGTGGTGAAAAACTGTTTTTT	-	TRBV11-2	-	TRBJ1-4
CASSFDLTLQETQYF	TGTGCCAGCAGCTTCGACTTAACCCTCCAAGAGACCCAGTACTTC	-	TRBV11-2	-	TRBJ2-5
CASSQPRGSTDTQYF	TGCGCCAGCAGCCAACCAAGGGGAAGCACAGATACGCAGTATTTT	-	TRBV5-1	-	TRBJ2-3
CASSEDGSSPLHF	TGCGCCAGCAGTGAGGATGGGAGTTCACCCCTCCACTTT	-	TRBV10-1	-	TRBJ1-6
CASSLVSGVSYNEQFF	TGTGCCAGCAGCTTAGTTTCAGGGGTGTCCTACAATGAGCAGTTCTTC	-	TRBV11-2	-	TRBJ2-1
CASRPGASYNEQFF	TGTGCCAGCCGGCCAGGGGCCTCCTACAATGAGCAGTTCTTC	-	TRBV7-2	-	TRBJ2-1
CASSLGQGGDTQYF	TGCGCCAGCAGCTTGGGACAGGGTGGGGATACGCAGTATTTT	TRBD1	TRBV5-1	-	TRBJ2-3
CASSSSPKGDTQYF	TGCGCCAGCAGCTCTTCCCCCAAGGGGGATACGCAGTATTTT	-	TRBV5-1	-	TRBJ2-3
CASRMTSGSYEQYF	TGCGCCAGCAGAATGACTAGCGGATCCTACGAGCAGTACTTC	TRBD2	TRBV5-1	-	TRBJ2-7
CASSGLGLAVSTDTQYF	TGCGCCAGCAGTGGACTGGGACTAGCGGTGAGCACAGATACGCAGTATTTT	TRBD2	TRBV5-1	once	TRBJ2-3
CASSDGTGNTEAFF	TGTGCCAGTAGTGACGGGACAGGGAACACTGAAGCTTTCTTT	TRBD1	TRBV19	-	TRBJ1-1
CASSPFGQGASQSEAFF	TGTGCCAGCTCACCTTTTGGACAGGGTGCGAGTCAGTCTGAAGCTTTCTTT	TRBD1	TRBV18	-	TRBJ1-1
CASSYSFYRTSHEAFF	TGTGCCAGCAGTTACTCGTTTTACAGGACCTCCCATGAAGCTTTCTTT	-	TRBV6-6	few	TRBJ1-1
CASSVAGADYQPQHF	TGTGCCAGCAGCGTAGCAGGGGCCGATTATCAGCCCCAGCATTTT	-	TRBV9	-	TRBJ1-5
CASSEGLAGAGTQYF	TGTGCCAGCAGTGAGGGGTTAGCGGGAGCGGGGACCCAGTACTTC	TRBD2	TRBV2	-	TRBJ2-5
CASSIDWPGVKLFF	TGTGCCAGTAGTATAGATTGGCCAGGGGTAAAACTGTTTTTT	-	TRBV19	-	TRBJ1-4
CAWSPGQGAKETQYF	TGTGCCTGGAGTCCGGGACAGGGGGCGAAAGAGACCCAGTACTTC	TRBD1	TRBV30	-	TRBJ2-5
CASSVDGVGGYTF	TGTGCCAGCAGCGTAGACGGGGTCGGGGGCTACACCTTC	-	TRBV9	-	TRBJ1-2
CASSQVYRDKNQPQHF	TGTGCCAGCAGCCAAGTGTACAGGGATAAGAATCAGCCCCAGCATTTT	-	TRBV14	once	TRBJ1-5
CASSLGTAGGRSKDTQYF	TGTGCCAGCAGTCTAGGAACAGCAGGGGGCCGCTCAAAGGATACGCAGTATTTT	TRBD1	TRBV7-9	-	TRBJ2-3
CASSKQNLNQPQHF	TGTGCCAGTAGTAAACAGAACCTCAATCAGCCCCAGCATTTT	-	TRBV19	few	TRBJ1-5
CASSLSRLAGSEQYF	TGTGCCAGCAGTTTGTCAAGACTAGCGGGAAGCGAGCAGTACTTC	TRBD2	TRBV28	-	TRBJ2-7
CASSYSLASGRGTQYF	TGTGCCAGCAGTTACTCGCTTGCTAGCGGGAGGGGAACGCAGTATTTT	TRBD2	TRBV6-5	-	TRBJ2-3
CASSAKDRANGELFF	TGTGCCAGCAGCGCTAAGGACAGGGCGAACGGGGAGCTGTTTTTT	TRBD1	TRBV5-4	-	TRBJ2-2